This entry lists 7 T cell receptor beta chains sequenced from one sample in a study of T cell repertoires in ileal Crohn's disease. Produced via immunoSEQ multiplex PCR; TCRdb's table is partial and in-frame only. This table holds 10,000 to 15,000 clones, around 83% found once. Time point of the sample: neoterminal ileum biopsy at postoperative endoscopy, about 6 months after surgery. Sequencing input: ileal tissue. The receptors originated from an adult with Crohn's disease.

The rearrangement joins TRBV9 to TRBJ1-3; D is uncertain. CDR3 length: 16 amino acids. Between the trimmed V and J ends, which lost 0 bases and 0 bases, there was a span of 10 bases. CDR1 is SGDLS and CDR2 is YYNGEE in the germline V gene. Here the CDR3 DNA reads TGTGCCAGCAGCGTAGACCCTAGTAGCTCTGGAAACACCATATATTTT. Protein product: CASSVDPSSSGNTIYF. Using reference TRBV9 and TRBJ1-3 for the parts outside the CDR3, the full variable domain is DSGVTQTPKHLITATGQRVTLRCSPRSGDLSVYWYQQSLDQGLQFLIQYYNGEERAKGNILERFSAQQFPDLHSELNLSSLELGDSALYFCASSVDPSSSGNTIYFGEGSWLTVV.

CDR3 in DNA: TGTGCCAGCAGGATAAGCGCTACCTACGACGAGCAGTACTTC. It encodes CASRISATYDEQYF. The rearrangement joins TRBV6-4 to TRBJ2-7; D not certain. This CDR3 spans 14 amino acids. Looked up from germline, CDR1 is MRHNA and CDR2 is SNTAGT. Trimming took off 6 bases at V and 5 bases at J, with 17 bases between the two ends.

For this clone: Other DNA sequences of this sample code for an identical CDR3. The chain employs TRBV20-1 and TRBJ1-2; D is uncertain. In germline, CDR1 is DFQATT, CDR2 SNEGSKA (reference sequence). V lost 6 bases to trimming and J lost 1 base, with 6 bases between them. The CDR3 is made up of 11 amino acids. CDR3 protein: CSASDNYGYTF. The CDR3 nucleotides are TGCAGTGCCAGTGATAACTATGGCTACACCTTC.

The chain has TRBV5-6 and TRBJ2-1; 13 nucleotides match TRBD2. The CDR3 is 17 amino acids. In germline, CDR1 is SGHDT, CDR2 YYEEEE. J lost 4 bases, V lost 1 base, and 5 bases had no gene match. This CDR3 reads CASSLWGTSGDYNEQFF. In DNA, the CDR3 is TGTGCCAGCAGCTTGTGGGGGACTAGCGGGGATTACAATGAGCAGTTCTTC.

V usage is TRBV14 and J usage is TRBJ2-5; 7 bases match TRBD1. The length of the CDR3 is 13 residues. V trimming: 6 bases; J trimming: 0 bases; junction bases outside the gene matches: 1. The germline V gene encodes CDR1 SGHDN and CDR2 FVKESK. CDR3 sequence: CASRGTDQETQYF. The CDR3, as DNA: TGTGCCAGCAGAGGGACAGACCAAGAGACCCAGTACTTC.

This clone was counted between two and nine times. The rearrangement links TRBV18 to TRBJ1-6, with 9 bases fitting TRBD1. Germline lookup yields CDR1 KGHSH and CDR2 LQKENI. The V and J ends lost 3 bases and 10 bases, in that order; junction bases with no gene match: 7. The CDR3 length is 15 residues. In DNA form, the CDR3 reads TGTGCCAGCTCACCTCCGGGACAGGGTTCGTCACCCCTCCACTTT. It codes for CASSPPGQGSSPLHF.

The chain is built from TRBV11-3 and TRBJ2-7, with D maybe TRBD2 (6 bases). V was shortened by 2 bases and J by 7 bases, with 12 bases between the two germline ends. The germline V gene encodes CDR1 SGHNT and CDR2 YENEEA. The CDR3 runs 13 residues. As DNA, the CDR3 is TGTGCCAGCAGCTTAATTGACGGGGGAGAGCAGTACTTC. Residues: CASSLIDGGEQYF.